These T cell receptor beta chains were read from a single sample in a study of sequential checkpoint blockade in melanoma. This table comes from immunoSEQ multiplex PCR, and its TCRdb copy is limited to in-frame clones, with some not included. The top ten hold over 9% of the sample, which has about 11,000 clones, about 81% seen once. Sequences were derived from CD8+ T cells sorted from blood (inferred from file names), sampled from a patient given nivolumab and ipilimumab in sequence. These receptors were taken from a human donor with melanoma. Both conserved end residues are part of each CDR3.

CDR3 | V
CASSEGGFQPQHF | TRBV9
CASSTRDSWNTEAFF | TRBV19
CASGSTRAYEQFF | TRBV12-5
CASSSGAGGHETQYF | TRBV4-2
CASSIPDRVNQPQHF | TRBV19
CASSLSGQGASYEQYF | TRBV27
CASSKQGSNQPQHF | TRBV6-6
CASSSRGGHTYEQYF | TRBV28
CASSEGQGRQPQHF | TRBV9
CASSLDPGDRQYF | TRBV11-2
CASRAGGNTEAFF | TRBV6-1
CASRAREPYEQYF | TRBV28
CASSLVIGTLYGYTF | TRBV5-5
CASSESKRTGELFF | TRBV10-2
CATSRGGGFQETQYF | TRBV15
CASSSSGGANEQFF | TRBV5-1
CAWSIGQGSYEQYF | TRBV30
CASSEIAGQGALSNYGYTF | TRBV2
CASSFTTGVRGYTF | TRBV5-8
CASKQPSYEQYF | TRBV2
CASSFPGATTEAFF | TRBV7-9
CASSLDSGANTGELFF | TRBV7-3
CASSVSGSKDTQYF | TRBV9
CATSRGQGLNSPLHF | TRBV15